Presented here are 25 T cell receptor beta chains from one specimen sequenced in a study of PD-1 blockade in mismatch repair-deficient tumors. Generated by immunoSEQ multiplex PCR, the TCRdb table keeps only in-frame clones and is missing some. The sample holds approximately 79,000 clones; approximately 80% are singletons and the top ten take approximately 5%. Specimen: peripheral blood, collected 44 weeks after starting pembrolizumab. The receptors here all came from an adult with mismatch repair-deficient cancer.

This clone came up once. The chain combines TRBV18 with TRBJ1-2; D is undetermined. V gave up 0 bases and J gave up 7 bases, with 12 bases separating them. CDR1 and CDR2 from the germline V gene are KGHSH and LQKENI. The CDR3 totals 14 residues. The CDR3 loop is CASSPPRRLGGYTF. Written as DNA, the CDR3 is TGTGCCAGCTCACCACCGCGGCGATTAGGTGGCTACACCTTC. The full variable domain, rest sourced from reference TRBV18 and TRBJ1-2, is NAGVMQNPRHLVRRRGQEARLRCSPMKGHSHVYWYRQLPEEGLKFMVYLQKENIIDESGMPKERFSAEFPKEGPSILRIQQVVRGDSAAYFCASSPPRRLGGYTFGSGTRLTVV.

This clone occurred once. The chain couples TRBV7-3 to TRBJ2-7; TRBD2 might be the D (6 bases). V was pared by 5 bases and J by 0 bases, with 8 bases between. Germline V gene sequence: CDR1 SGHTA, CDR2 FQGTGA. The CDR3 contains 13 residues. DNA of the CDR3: TGTGCCAGCAGCAGGGACTTCTCCTACGAGCAGTACTTC. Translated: CASSRDFSYEQYF.

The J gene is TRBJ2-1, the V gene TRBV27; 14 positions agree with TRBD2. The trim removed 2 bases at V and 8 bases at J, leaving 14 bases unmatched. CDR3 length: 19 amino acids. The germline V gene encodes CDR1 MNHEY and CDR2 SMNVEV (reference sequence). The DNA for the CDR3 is TGTGCCAGCAGTTTAAGCGTAGGGACTAGCGGGAGAGTCGGGGATGAGCAGTTCTTC. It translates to CASSLSVGTSGRVGDEQFF.

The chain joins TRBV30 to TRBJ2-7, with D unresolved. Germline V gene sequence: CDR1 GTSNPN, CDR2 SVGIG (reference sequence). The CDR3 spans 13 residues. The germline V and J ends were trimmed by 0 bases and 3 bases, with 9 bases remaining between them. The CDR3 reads CAWSVSTRYEQYF. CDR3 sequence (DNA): TGTGCCTGGAGTGTGTCTACACGCTACGAGCAGTACTTC. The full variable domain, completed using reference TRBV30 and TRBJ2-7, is SQTIHQWPATLVQPVGSPLSLECTVEGTSNPNLYWYRQAAGRGLQLLFYSVGIGQISSEVPQNLSASRPQDRQFILSSKKLLLSDSGFYLCAWSVSTRYEQYFGPGTRLTVT.

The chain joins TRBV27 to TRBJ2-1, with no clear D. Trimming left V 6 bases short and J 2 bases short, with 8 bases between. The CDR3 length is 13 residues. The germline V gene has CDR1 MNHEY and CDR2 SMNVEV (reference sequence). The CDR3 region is CASRRDAYNEQFF. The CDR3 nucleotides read TGTGCCAGCAGGAGAGACGCCTACAATGAGCAGTTCTTC.

The CDR3 DNA is TGTGCCAGCAGCTCTGGGACCTCAGACTACGAGCAGTACTTC. As protein: CASSSGTSDYEQYF. The J gene is TRBJ2-7, the V gene TRBV13; D possibly matches TRBD1 or TRBD2 (5 bases each). Trimming removed 4 bases at V and 3 bases at J, with 13 bases between. CDR3 size: 14 residues. Per germline, CDR1 PRHDT and CDR2 FYEKMQ (reference sequence).

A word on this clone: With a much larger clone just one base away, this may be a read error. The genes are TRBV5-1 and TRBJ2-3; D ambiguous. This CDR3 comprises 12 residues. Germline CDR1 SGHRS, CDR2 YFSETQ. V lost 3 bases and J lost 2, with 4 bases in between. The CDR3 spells CASSSLTDTQYF. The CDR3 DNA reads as TGCGCCAGCAGCTCCCTCACAGATACGCAGTATTTT.

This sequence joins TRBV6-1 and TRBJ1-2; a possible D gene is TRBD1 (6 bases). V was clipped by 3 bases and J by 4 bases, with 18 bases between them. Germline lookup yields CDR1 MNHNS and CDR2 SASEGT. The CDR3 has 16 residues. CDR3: CASSDRGAGWIYGYTF. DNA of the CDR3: TGTGCCAGCAGTGACCGGGGGGCGGGGTGGATCTATGGCTACACCTTC.

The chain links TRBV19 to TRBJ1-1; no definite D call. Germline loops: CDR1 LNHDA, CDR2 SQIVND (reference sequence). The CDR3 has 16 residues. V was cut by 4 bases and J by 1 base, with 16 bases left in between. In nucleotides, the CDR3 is TGTGCCAGTAGTAGTTTGAGGGTCGGAACGAACACTGAAGCTTTCTTT. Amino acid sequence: CASSSLRVGTNTEAFF.

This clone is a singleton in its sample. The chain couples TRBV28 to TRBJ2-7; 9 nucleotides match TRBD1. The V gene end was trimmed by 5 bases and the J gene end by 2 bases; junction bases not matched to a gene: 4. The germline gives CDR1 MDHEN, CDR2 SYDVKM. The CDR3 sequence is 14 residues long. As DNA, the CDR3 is TGTGCCAGCAGTCAAGGGGACAGGGCCTACGAGCAGTACTTC. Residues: CASSQGDRAYEQYF.

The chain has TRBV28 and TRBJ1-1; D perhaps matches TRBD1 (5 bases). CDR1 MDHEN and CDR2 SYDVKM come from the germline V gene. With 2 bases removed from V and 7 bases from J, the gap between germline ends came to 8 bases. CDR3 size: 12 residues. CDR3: CASSLSQGEAFF. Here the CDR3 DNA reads TGTGCCAGCAGTTTAAGCCAGGGTGAAGCTTTCTTT.

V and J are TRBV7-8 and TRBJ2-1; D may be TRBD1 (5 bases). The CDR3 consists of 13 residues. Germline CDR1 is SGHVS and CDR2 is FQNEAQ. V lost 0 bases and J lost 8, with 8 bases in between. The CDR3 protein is CASSLALRDEQFF. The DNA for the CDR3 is TGTGCCAGCAGCTTAGCGCTCAGGGATGAGCAGTTCTTC.

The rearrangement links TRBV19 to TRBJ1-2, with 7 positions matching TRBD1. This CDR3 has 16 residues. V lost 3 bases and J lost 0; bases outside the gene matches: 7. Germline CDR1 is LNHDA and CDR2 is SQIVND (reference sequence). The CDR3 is CASSIHRGEANYGYTF. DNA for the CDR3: TGTGCCAGTAGTATCCACAGGGGAGAAGCTAACTATGGCTACACCTTC.

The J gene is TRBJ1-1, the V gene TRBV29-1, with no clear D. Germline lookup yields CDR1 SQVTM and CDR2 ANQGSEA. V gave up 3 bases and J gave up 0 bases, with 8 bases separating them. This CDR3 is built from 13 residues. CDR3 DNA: TGCAGCGTTGAGGCAGCTATGAACACTGAAGCTTTCTTT. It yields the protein CSVEAAMNTEAFF.

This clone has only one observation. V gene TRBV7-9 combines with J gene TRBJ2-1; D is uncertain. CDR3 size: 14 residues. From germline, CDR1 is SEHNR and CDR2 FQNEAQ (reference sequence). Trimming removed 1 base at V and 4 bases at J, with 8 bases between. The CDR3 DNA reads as TGTGCCAGCAGCTTAGGTATTCAATACAATGAGCAGTTCTTC. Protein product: CASSLGIQYNEQFF.

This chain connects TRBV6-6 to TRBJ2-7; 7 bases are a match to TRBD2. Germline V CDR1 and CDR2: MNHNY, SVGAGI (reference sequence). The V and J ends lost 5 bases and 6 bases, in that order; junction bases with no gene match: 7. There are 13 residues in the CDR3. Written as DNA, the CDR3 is TGTGCCAGCAGTCCCCCCAGGGAGGGCGAGCAGTACTTC. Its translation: CASSPPREGEQYF.

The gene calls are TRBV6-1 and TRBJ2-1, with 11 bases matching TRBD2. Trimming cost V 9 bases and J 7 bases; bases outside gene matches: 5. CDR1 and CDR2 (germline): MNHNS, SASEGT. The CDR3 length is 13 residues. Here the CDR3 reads CASIAGGLNEQFF. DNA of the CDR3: TGTGCCAGTATAGCGGGAGGGTTGAATGAGCAGTTCTTC.

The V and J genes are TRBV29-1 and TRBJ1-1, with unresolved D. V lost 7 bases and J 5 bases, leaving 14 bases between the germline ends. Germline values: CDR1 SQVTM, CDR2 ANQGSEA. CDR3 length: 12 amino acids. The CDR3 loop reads CSGRTQKTEAFF. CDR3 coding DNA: TGCAGCGGAAGAACCCAAAAGACTGAAGCTTTCTTT.

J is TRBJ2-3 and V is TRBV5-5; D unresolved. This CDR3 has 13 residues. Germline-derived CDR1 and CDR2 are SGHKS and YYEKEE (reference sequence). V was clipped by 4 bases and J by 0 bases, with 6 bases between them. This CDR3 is CASSPPSTDTQYF. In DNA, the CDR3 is TGTGCCAGCAGCCCCCCAAGCACAGATACGCAGTATTTT.

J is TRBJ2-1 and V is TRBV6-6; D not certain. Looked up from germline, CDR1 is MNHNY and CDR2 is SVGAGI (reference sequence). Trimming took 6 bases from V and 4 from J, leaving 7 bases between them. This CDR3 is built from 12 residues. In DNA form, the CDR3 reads TGTGCCAGCAGGTCAAGTTACAATGAGCAGTTCTTC. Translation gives CASRSSYNEQFF.

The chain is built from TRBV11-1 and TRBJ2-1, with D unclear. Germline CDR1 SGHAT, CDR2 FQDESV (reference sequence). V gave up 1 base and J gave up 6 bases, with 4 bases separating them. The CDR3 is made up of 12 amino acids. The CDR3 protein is CASSLVPNEQFF. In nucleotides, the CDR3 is TGTGCCAGCAGCTTAGTGCCCAATGAGCAGTTCTTC.

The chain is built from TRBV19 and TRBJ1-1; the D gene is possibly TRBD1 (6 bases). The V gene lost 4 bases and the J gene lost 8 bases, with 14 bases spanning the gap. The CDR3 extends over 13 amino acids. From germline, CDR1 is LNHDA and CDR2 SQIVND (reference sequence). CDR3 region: CASSNRDYDEAFF. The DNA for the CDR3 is TGTGCCAGTAGTAACAGGGACTATGACGAAGCTTTCTTT. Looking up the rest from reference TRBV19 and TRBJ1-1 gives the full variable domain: DGGITQSPKYLFRKEGQNVTLSCEQNLNHDAMYWYRQDPGQGLRLIYYSQIVNDFQKGDIAEGYSVSREKKESFPLTVTSAQKNPTAFYLCASSNRDYDEAFFGQGTRLTVV.

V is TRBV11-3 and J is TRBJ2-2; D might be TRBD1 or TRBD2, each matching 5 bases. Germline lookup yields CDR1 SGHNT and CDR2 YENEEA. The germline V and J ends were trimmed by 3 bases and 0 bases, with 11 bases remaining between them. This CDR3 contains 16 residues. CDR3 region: CASSLDGTSNTGELFF. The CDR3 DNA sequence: TGTGCCAGCAGCTTGGACGGGACCTCGAACACCGGGGAGCTGTTTTTT.

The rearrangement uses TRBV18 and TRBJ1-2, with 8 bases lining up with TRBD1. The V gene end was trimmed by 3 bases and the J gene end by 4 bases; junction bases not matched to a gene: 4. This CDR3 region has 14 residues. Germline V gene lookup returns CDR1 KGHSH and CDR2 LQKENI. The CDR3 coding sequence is TGTGCCAGCTCACCGGGACAGGTTATCTATGGCTACACCTTC. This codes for CASSPGQVIYGYTF.

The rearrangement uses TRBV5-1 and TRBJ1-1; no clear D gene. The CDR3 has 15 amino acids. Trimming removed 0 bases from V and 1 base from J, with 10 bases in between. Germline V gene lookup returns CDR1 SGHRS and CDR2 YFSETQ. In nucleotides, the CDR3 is TGCGCCAGCAGCTTGGAGTTCTTAGGGAACACTGAAGCTTTCTTT. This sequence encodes CASSLEFLGNTEAFF.